This T cell receptor (beta chain) was recorded in a study of beta chain features in type 1 diabetes. The study's findings and limits: It was not settled here whether HLA type affects TCRB rearrangement. Type 1 diabetes patients had fewer VDJ junction insertions and more deletions.

This clone has a handful of counts. What it binds is unknown. There are 16 residues in the CDR3. Germline CDR1 GTSNPN, CDR2 SVGIG (reference sequence). V was cut by 2 bases and J by 3 bases, with 18 bases left in between. What was sequenced were expressed TCRB transcripts, since all of the isolated RNA had been reverse transcribed. Using immunoSEQ multiplex PCR, the repertoire was profiled, and TCRdb retains in-frame clones only, with some absent. Of 150,000 or so clones listed, 11% are singletons. The sequenced material came from central memory CD4+ T cells from blood. This sequence joins TRBV30 and TRBJ2-3; the D gene is possibly TRBD1 (6 bases). This TCR came from a man between 18 and 35 years old in good health. The CDR3 region is CAWSPTRTVQTDTQYF. The CDR3 region has the DNA TGTGCCTGGAGTCCGACCAGGACAGTACAAACAGATACGCAGTATTTT.